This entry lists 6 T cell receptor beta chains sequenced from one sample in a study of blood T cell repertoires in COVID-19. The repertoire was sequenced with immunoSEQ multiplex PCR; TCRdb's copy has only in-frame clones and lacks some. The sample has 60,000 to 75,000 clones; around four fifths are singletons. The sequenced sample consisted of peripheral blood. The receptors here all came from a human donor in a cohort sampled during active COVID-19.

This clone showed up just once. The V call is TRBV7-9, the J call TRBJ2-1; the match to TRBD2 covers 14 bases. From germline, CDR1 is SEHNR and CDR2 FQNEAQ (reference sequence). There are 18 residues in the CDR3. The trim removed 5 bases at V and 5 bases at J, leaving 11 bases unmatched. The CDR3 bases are TGTGCCAGCAGCCCGATCGGGACTAGCGGGAGTCTCCACAATGAGCAGTTCTTC. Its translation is CASSPIGTSGSLHNEQFF.

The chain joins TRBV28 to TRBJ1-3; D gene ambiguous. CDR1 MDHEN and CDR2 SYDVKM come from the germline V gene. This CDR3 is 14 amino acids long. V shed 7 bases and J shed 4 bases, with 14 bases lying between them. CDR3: CASISPGIGNTIYF. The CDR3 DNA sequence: TGTGCCAGCATCTCACCGGGGATCGGAAACACCATATATTTT.

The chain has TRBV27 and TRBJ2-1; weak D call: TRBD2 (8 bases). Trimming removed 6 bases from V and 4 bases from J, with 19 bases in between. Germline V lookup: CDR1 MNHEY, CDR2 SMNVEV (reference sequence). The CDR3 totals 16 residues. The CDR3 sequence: CASRPGGGTVYNEQFF. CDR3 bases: TGTGCCAGCAGGCCCGGCGGGGGGACAGTATACAATGAGCAGTTCTTC.

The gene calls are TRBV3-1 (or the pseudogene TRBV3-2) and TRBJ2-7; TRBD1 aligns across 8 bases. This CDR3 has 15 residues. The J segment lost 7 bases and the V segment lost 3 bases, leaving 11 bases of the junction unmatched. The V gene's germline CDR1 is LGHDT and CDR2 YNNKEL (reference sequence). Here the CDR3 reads CASSHGVGQGREQYF. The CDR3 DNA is TGTGCCAGCAGCCACGGGGTCGGACAGGGCCGAGAGCAGTACTTC.

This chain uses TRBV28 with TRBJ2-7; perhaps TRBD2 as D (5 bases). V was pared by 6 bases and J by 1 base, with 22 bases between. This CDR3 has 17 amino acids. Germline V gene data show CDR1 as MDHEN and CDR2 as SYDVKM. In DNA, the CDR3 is TGTGCCAGCAGCCCCTTAGGTGGAGAGGGCCATTCCTACGAGCAGTACTTC. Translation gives CASSPLGGEGHSYEQYF.

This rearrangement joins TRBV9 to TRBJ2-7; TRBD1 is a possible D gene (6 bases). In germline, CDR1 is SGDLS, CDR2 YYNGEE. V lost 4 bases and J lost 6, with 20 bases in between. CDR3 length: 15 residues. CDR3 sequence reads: CASSPRQGQGTEQYF. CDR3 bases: TGTGCCAGCAGCCCAAGGCAGGGACAAGGAACCGAGCAGTACTTC.